Listed below are T cell receptor beta chains from one sample, sequenced in a study of T cells in Graves' hyperthyroidism and ophthalmopathy. TCRdb reanalysed the multiplex PCR reads using MiXCR and keeps one entry per CDR3 protein. This table holds about 520,000 distinct CDR3 sequences, around 21% found once. The specimen was blood. These receptors were collected from a man younger than 30 with Graves' hyperthyroidism. CDR3s include the opening cysteine and the closing phenylalanine or tryptophan. D genes are given only for firm matches. Size values are once, few and many counts, or a class for expanded clones, and some rows have none.

size,D,V,J,DNA,CDR3
few,.,TRBV7-9,TRBJ1-2,TGTGCCAGCACCACGAGTCGGGCTGGGGGCTACACCTTC,CASTTSRAGGYTF
.,TRBD2,TRBV28,TRBJ2-7,TGTGCCAGCAGTTTGGGACTAGCGGACGAGCAGTACTTC,CASSLGLADEQYF
.,.,TRBV5-1,TRBJ1-2,TGCGCCAGCAGCTTGGAAGGGTCTTCTAACTATGGCTACACCTTC,CASSLEGSSNYGYTF
.,TRBD2,TRBV6-5,TRBJ2-2,TGTGCCAGCAGTTACCACCTAGCGGGGGACACCGGGGAGCTGTTTTTT,CASSYHLAGDTGELFF
many,.,TRBV28,TRBJ1-3,TGTGCCAGCAACCGGGGGGGTATGAGAAACACCATATATTTT,CASNRGGMRNTIYF
many,.,TRBV4-1,TRBJ1-5,TGCGCCAGCAGCCAACCCTGGGGTAGCAATCAGCCCCAGCATTTT,CASSQPWGSNQPQHF
many,.,TRBV3-1,TRBJ2-5,TGTGCCAGCAGCCAAGATAACCGCCAAGAGACCCAGTACTTC,CASSQDNRQETQYF
many,TRBD1,TRBV5-1,TRBJ1-1,TGCGCCAGCAGCCGGACAGGGGCTGGGATGAACACTGAAGCTTTCTTT,CASSRTGAGMNTEAFF
many,.,TRBV29-1,TRBJ2-7,TGCAGCGTCGGACAGAGCTCCTACGAGCAGTACTTC,CSVGQSSYEQYF
few,.,TRBV18,TRBJ2-7,TGTGCCAGCTCACCACGTTTGTTGAGGGGCTCCTACGAGCAGTACTTC,CASSPRLLRGSYEQYF
.,.,TRBV7-8,TRBJ1-1,TGTGCCAGCAGCCCGCGATCAGGCTTTGGGACTGAAGCTTTCTTT,CASSPRSGFGTEAFF
.,.,TRBV12-3/TRBV12-4,TRBJ1-1,TGTGCCAGCAGTTTAGAGCCGAGGATGGGAACTGAAGCTTTCTTT,CASSLEPRMGTEAFF
many,.,TRBV28,TRBJ1-5,TGTGCCAGCAGTTTAAATCAGGGCTTGAATCAGCCCCAGCATTTT,CASSLNQGLNQPQHF
many,.,TRBV2,TRBJ1-1,TGTGCCAGCAGTGAGGAGGGGTGGACAGATAACACTGAAGCTTTCTTT,CASSEEGWTDNTEAFF
many,.,TRBV28,TRBJ2-7,TGTGCCAGCAGTTCCGGGAAGGCTCCCTACGAGCAGTACTTC,CASSSGKAPYEQYF
few,.,TRBV3-1,TRBJ1-2,TGTGCCAGCAGCCAAGATCGAATGGGAGACCCCCTTTTTGGCTACACCTTC,CASSQDRMGDPLFGYTF
many,.,TRBV12-3/TRBV12-4,TRBJ1-2,TGTGCCAGCAGTTTGGGGAGAGATCTATATGGCTACACCTTC,CASSLGRDLYGYTF
.,.,TRBV7-8,TRBJ1-1,TGTGCCTGGAGTCTTACAGGCCTCGACACTGAAGCTTTCTTT,CAWSLTGLDTEAFF
many,.,TRBV7-8,TRBJ1-1,TGTGCCAGCAGCCCAACATGGAAGTACACTGAAGCTTTCTTT,CASSPTWKYTEAFF
many,.,TRBV12-3/TRBV12-4,TRBJ1-3,TGTGCCAGCAAGGTCGGGGGCGCGTTTTATGGAAACACCATATATTTT,CASKVGGAFYGNTIYF
.,.,TRBV6-2/TRBV6-3,TRBJ1-6,TGTGCCAGCAGTTCGCATCTCCAGGGGTCACCCCTCCACTTT,CASSSHLQGSPLHF
few,TRBD1,TRBV19,TRBJ2-5,TGTGCCAGTAGTATGGACAGGATTGGGAAGACCCAGTACTTC,CASSMDRIGKTQYF
many,TRBD1,TRBV5-1,TRBJ2-7,TGCGCCAGCAGCTTGAGGGACAGGGATTCCTACGAGCAGTACTTC,CASSLRDRDSYEQYF
few,.,TRBV19,TRBJ1-5,TGTGCCAGTAGTATGACCAGGGGAAATCAGCCCCAGCATTTT,CASSMTRGNQPQHF
many,.,TRBV5-1,TRBJ1-1,TGCGCCAGCAGCTTGGTCTTGGGCCGGGGGGTGAACACTGAAGCTTTCTTT,CASSLVLGRGVNTEAFF
many,.,TRBV3-1,TRBJ1-1,TGTGCCAGCACGGGGGTATTCACTGAAGCTTTCTTT,CASTGVFTEAFF
.,.,TRBV6-5,TRBJ1-2,TGTGCCAGCAGTTCCGGGACGTCAAACTATGGCTACACCTTC,CASSSGTSNYGYTF
many,TRBD1,TRBV20-1,TRBJ2-7,TGCAGTGCTAGCCGGGACAGGGGGACCCTATGGGAGCAGTACTTC,CSASRDRGTLWEQYF
many,.,TRBV7-9,TRBJ1-1,TGTGCCAGCAAGGGGGGGTGGATGAACACTGAAGCTTTCTTT,CASKGGWMNTEAFF
.,.,TRBV5-6,TRBJ2-2,TGTGCCAGCAGCTCCCCGGGCAGGCCCGGGGAGCTGTTTTTT,CASSSPGRPGELFF
.,.,TRBV20-1,TRBJ1-1,TGCAGTGCTAGAGCTCCCCCGAGCACTGAAGCTTTCTTT,CSARAPPSTEAFF
few,.,TRBV7-8,TRBJ2-2,TGTGCCAGCAGCTTAGGGGCTAGCGAGTACACCGGGGAGCTGTTTTTT,CASSLGASEYTGELFF
.,.,TRBV28,TRBJ1-5,TGTGCCAGCACCATAGTAATGCAGCAGCCCCAGCATTTT,CASTIVMQQPQHF
few,.,TRBV18,TRBJ2-7,TGTGCCAGCTCACCCCTATGGGGGAACTCCTACGAGCAGTACTTC,CASSPLWGNSYEQYF
many,.,TRBV20-1,TRBJ2-7,TGCAGTGCCTTTAAATTACTGTTGAGCTCCTACGAGCAGTACTTC,CSAFKLLLSSYEQYF
.,TRBD1,TRBV6-2/TRBV6-3,TRBJ2-7,TGTGCCAGCAGTTACTCAGACAGGGCAACCTACGAGCAGTACTTC,CASSYSDRATYEQYF
few,.,TRBV12-3/TRBV12-4,TRBJ2-7,TGTGCCAGCAGCCGCATCCTCCGATACGAGCAGTACTTC,CASSRILRYEQYF
many,TRBD1,TRBV12-3/TRBV12-4,TRBJ1-5,TGTGCCAGCACCGAACAGGGGGGAGGTCAGCCCCAGCATTTT,CASTEQGGGQPQHF
few,.,TRBV24-1,TRBJ1-1,TGTGCCACCAGAAACGGCGGGCAGGGCGCTGAAGCTTTCTTT,CATRNGGQGAEAFF
.,TRBD2,TRBV5-1,TRBJ2-7,TGCGCCAGCAGCAAAGCTAGCGGGGGTGCCTCCGCCTTCTACGAGCAGTACTTC,CASSKASGGASAFYEQYF
many,TRBD1,TRBV12-3/TRBV12-4,TRBJ1-2,TGTGCCAGCAGTCCGGACTCGACAGGGGGCGGCTACACCTTC,CASSPDSTGGGYTF
many,.,TRBV9,TRBJ1-1,TGTGCCAGCAGCCAAGGGACAAGCATGAACACTGAAGCTTTCTTT,CASSQGTSMNTEAFF
few,.,TRBV5-1,TRBJ1-1,TGCGCCAGCAGCTTGGAGCCGGGGGAGTGGACTGAAGCTTTCTTT,CASSLEPGEWTEAFF
many,.,TRBV12-3/TRBV12-4,TRBJ1-2,TGTGCCAGCACCGTCCCAGGGAATGGCTACACCTTC,CASTVPGNGYTF
many,.,TRBV6-5,TRBJ1-2,TGTGCCAGCAGTTACAGGGGGGAGGGCTACACCTTC,CASSYRGEGYTF
many,.,TRBV4-1,TRBJ1-5,TGCGCCAGCAGCCAAGTTGTCCAGGGGAAGGGTCAGCCCCAGCATTTT,CASSQVVQGKGQPQHF
.,.,TRBV6-1,TRBJ1-5,TGTGCCAGCAGTGAAGCAGAGGTTAGCAATCAGCCCCAGCATTTT,CASSEAEVSNQPQHF
many,TRBD1,TRBV2,TRBJ1-2,TGTGCCAGCAGCCCTTCTCACGACAGGGGCCTAAACTATGGCTACACCTTC,CASSPSHDRGLNYGYTF
many,TRBD2,TRBV13,TRBJ2-7,TGTGCCAGCAGCTGGACAGGGGAAGGACTAGCGGGACTCCGAGGGGCCGAGCAGTACTTC,CASSWTGEGLAGLRGAEQYF